The 30 T cell receptor beta chains given below trace back to one sample, sequenced in a study of Tregs in tolerant kidney transplant recipients. Profiling relied on immunoSEQ multiplex PCR, and the TCRdb table lists in-frame clones only, not all of them. Seen here are roughly 120,000 clones, roughly nine tenths observed once, and the top ten hold nearly 0.6%. Sequenced input: CD4+ T cells from blood. The receptors derive from a human donor in good health.

The genes are TRBV5-4 and TRBJ2-5; TRBD2 matches 7 bases. The V and J ends lost 2 bases and 4 bases, in that order; junction bases with no gene match: 5. Germline-derived CDR1 and CDR2 are SGHNT and YYREEE (reference sequence). This CDR3 comprises 14 residues. CDR3 sequence: CASSFYGGRETQYF. The CDR3 DNA reads TGTGCCAGCAGCTTCTACGGCGGGAGAGAGACCCAGTACTTC.

The chain couples TRBV7-9 to TRBJ2-2; no reliable D call. CDR1 is SEHNR and CDR2 is FQNEAQ in the germline V gene (reference sequence). V was cut by 6 bases and J by 6 bases, with 17 bases left in between. The CDR3 totals 15 residues. The CDR3 here is CASRKSQDGSGELFF. The CDR3 DNA reads as TGTGCCAGCAGGAAGTCCCAGGACGGGTCCGGGGAGCTGTTTTTT. Based on the CDR3 plus reference TRBV7-9 and TRBJ2-2, the full variable domain is DTGVSQNPRHKITKRGQNVTFRCDPISEHNRLYWYRQTLGQGPEFLTYFQNEAQLEKSRLLSDRFSAERPKGSFSTLEIQRTEQGDSAMYLCASRKSQDGSGELFFGEGSRLTVL.

The sample holds a few counts of this clone. J is TRBJ2-3 and V is TRBV6-6; D is tentatively TRBD1 or TRBD2 (6 bases each). Germline V gene data show CDR1 as MNHNY and CDR2 as SVGAGI (reference sequence). Trimming removed 2 bases at V and 4 bases at J, with 13 bases between. The CDR3 has 15 residues. CDR3: CASSYERGRSDTQYF. Here the CDR3 DNA reads TGTGCCAGCAGTTACGAACGGGGGCGTTCAGATACGCAGTATTTT.

This rearrangement joins TRBV10-3 to TRBJ2-5; 7 positions match TRBD2. Germline assignment: CDR1 ENHRY and CDR2 SYGVKD. Trimming cost V 6 bases and J 4 bases; bases outside gene matches: 5. CDR3 length: 13 residues. DNA for the CDR3: TGTGCCATCAGGGAGCGGGGTGTAGAGACCCAGTACTTC. Protein sequence: CAIRERGVETQYF.

The V call is TRBV7-2, the J call TRBJ2-4, with D possibly being TRBD1 (6 bases). The CDR3 contains 15 residues. V lost 3 bases and J 2 bases, leaving 11 bases between the germline ends. Germline CDR1 reads SGHTA; CDR2 reads FQGNSA. The DNA for the CDR3 is TGTGCCAGCAGCTTCAGGGGTATATCCAAAAACATTCAGTACTTC. Translation: CASSFRGISKNIQYF.

V and J are TRBV5-4 and TRBJ2-1, with D unresolved. CDR1 and CDR2 from the germline V gene are SGHNT and YYREEE (reference sequence). There are 16 residues in the CDR3. Trimming took 0 bases from V and 4 from J, leaving 14 bases between them. CDR3 DNA sequence: TGTGCCAGCAGCTTGGGGACGGAGATTCCTTACAATGAGCAGTTCTTC. It yields the protein CASSLGTEIPYNEQFF.

J is TRBJ2-2 and V is TRBV29-1; D is ambiguous. The CDR3 is 13 residues long. Germline CDR1 and CDR2: SQVTM and ANQGSEA. The V gene lost 6 bases and the J gene lost 2 bases, with 10 bases spanning the gap. Here the CDR3 DNA reads TGCAGCGTAGGGAAGGCCAACACCGGGGAGCTGTTTTTT. This sequence encodes CSVGKANTGELFF.

V usage is TRBV5-1 and J usage is TRBJ1-1; 8 bases are shared with TRBD1. This CDR3 is built from 14 residues. V shed 4 bases and J 4 bases; nucleotides not matched to a gene: 6. Germline CDR1 and CDR2: SGHRS and YFSETQ. The CDR3, as DNA: TGCGCCAGCAGCAACCGGGACAGGTCCACTGAAGCTTTCTTT. It codes for CASSNRDRSTEAFF.

The chain joins TRBV7-3 to TRBJ1-4; TRBD1 matches at 7 bases. J was trimmed by 7 bases and V by 3 bases; bases with no gene match: 5. The CDR3 sequence is 14 residues long. Germline values: CDR1 SGHTA, CDR2 FQGTGA. CDR3 protein: CASSLTGRGEKLFF. CDR3 bases: TGTGCCAGCAGCTTGACAGGGCGCGGTGAAAAACTGTTTTTT.

The chain links TRBV6-1 to TRBJ2-5, with 7 bases matching TRBD1. Germline V gene lookup returns CDR1 MNHNS and CDR2 SASEGT. V dropped 7 bases and J dropped 5; count of bases not matched to a gene: 7. CDR3 size: 13 residues. The chain's CDR3 is CASIKGGWETQYF. The CDR3 bases are TGTGCCAGCATTAAAGGGGGCTGGGAGACCCAGTACTTC.

The chain uses TRBV5-1 and TRBJ1-2; unclear D gene. Germline V lookup: CDR1 SGHRS, CDR2 YFSETQ. The CDR3 has 15 amino acids. V was pared by 0 bases and J by 4 bases, with 13 bases between. Here the CDR3 reads CASSLGPADSYGYTF. The CDR3 DNA reads TGCGCCAGCAGCTTGGGTCCGGCGGACTCCTATGGCTACACCTTC. The full variable domain, in which reference TRBV5-1 and TRBJ1-2 provide the parts outside the CDR3, is KAGVTQTPRYLIKTRGQQVTLSCSPISGHRSVSWYQQTPGQGLQFLFEYFSETQRNKGNFPGRFSGRQFSNSRSEMNVSTLELGDSALYLCASSLGPADSYGYTFGSGTRLTVV.

This chain links TRBV14 with TRBJ2-1; 13 bases are a match to TRBD2. The germline V gene has CDR1 SGHDN and CDR2 FVKESK. Trimming cost V 6 bases and J 1 base; bases outside gene matches: 9. This CDR3 spans 18 amino acids. CDR3 sequence: CASSPLSLAGGSYNEQFF. CDR3 in DNA: TGTGCCAGCAGTCCCCTTTCACTAGCGGGAGGGTCCTACAATGAGCAGTTCTTC.

The chain joins TRBV9 to TRBJ2-3; D is uncertain. CDR1 and CDR2 from the germline V gene are SGDLS and YYNGEE. V was pared by 0 bases and J by 8 bases, with 16 bases between. This CDR3 has 15 residues. For the CDR3, the DNA is TGTGCCAGCAGCGTAGAGGTTATAGCTGCCGGTACGCAGTATTTT. Translated, it gives CASSVEVIAAGTQYF.

The chain employs TRBV7-9 and TRBJ2-2; no clear D gene. V lost 2 bases, J lost 8 bases, and 3 bases lay in between. This CDR3 is built from 11 residues. Germline lookup yields CDR1 SEHNR and CDR2 FQNEAQ (reference sequence). This chain's CDR3 is CASSLIGELFF. The CDR3 region has the DNA TGTGCCAGCAGCTTAATTGGGGAGCTGTTTTTT.

The rearrangement uses TRBV2 and TRBJ2-7; D gene ambiguous. The germline V gene encodes CDR1 SNHLY and CDR2 FYNNEI. The CDR3 sequence is 12 residues long. V lost 2 bases, J lost 0 bases, and 2 bases lay in between. The CDR3 nucleotides read TGTGCCAGCAGTGAACCCTCCTACGAGCAGTACTTC. Translated: CASSEPSYEQYF.

The CDR3 protein is CASTMAGSNEKLFF. CDR3 nucleotides: TGTGCCAGTACTATGGCGGGAAGTAATGAAAAACTGTTTTTT. V and J are TRBV19 and TRBJ1-4; D ambiguous. CDR3 length equals 14 residues. CDR1 LNHDA and CDR2 SQIVND come from the germline V gene (reference sequence). Trimming took 7 bases from V and 4 from J, leaving 13 bases between them.

This chain connects TRBV27 to TRBJ2-5; TRBD2 matches 12 bases. The length of the CDR3 is 15 residues. V lost 8 bases, J lost 2 bases, and 6 bases stayed unmatched. Germline CDR1 is MNHEY and CDR2 is SMNVEV (reference sequence). The CDR3 protein is CASRRLAGVQETQYF. In DNA form, the CDR3 reads TGTGCCAGCCGCAGACTAGCGGGGGTGCAAGAGACCCAGTACTTC.

This clone was seen only once. The J gene is TRBJ2-5, the V gene TRBV19; D tentatively reads TRBD1 or TRBD2 (7 bases each). Germline V gene lookup returns CDR1 LNHDA and CDR2 SQIVND (reference sequence). Trimming took off 3 bases at V and 2 bases at J, with 13 bases between the two ends. The CDR3 length is 15 residues. The CDR3 DNA sequence: TGTGCCAGTAGTATGGGAGGGGGCTATCAAGAGACCCAGTACTTC. Translation gives CASSMGGGYQETQYF.

The V and J genes are TRBV19 and TRBJ1-2; 7 nucleotides agree with TRBD1. The CDR3 consists of 14 residues. With 3 bases clipped from V and 5 bases from J, the junction kept 6 bases outside the gene matches. In germline, CDR1 is LNHDA, CDR2 SQIVND (reference sequence). The CDR3 sequence is CASSIRQGLYGYTF. DNA of the CDR3: TGTGCCAGTAGTATCAGACAGGGCCTGTATGGCTACACCTTC.

The rearrangement links TRBV7-9 to TRBJ2-3; D ambiguous. V gave up 0 bases and J gave up 5 bases, with 0 bases separating them. Germline V lookup: CDR1 SEHNR, CDR2 FQNEAQ (reference sequence). The CDR3 consists of 11 residues. In DNA form, the CDR3 reads TGTGCCAGCAGCTTAGCAGATACGCAGTATTTT. Translation: CASSLADTQYF.

This chain uses TRBV5-6 with TRBJ1-1, with 11 bases that match TRBD1. V lost 3 bases and J lost 2; bases outside the gene matches: 6. This CDR3 has 16 residues. Germline values: CDR1 SGHDT, CDR2 YYEEEE. CDR3 in amino acids: CASSSPGQGVNTEAFF. CDR3 DNA: TGTGCCAGCAGCTCCCCGGGACAGGGGGTCAACACTGAAGCTTTCTTT.

V and J are TRBV7-9 and TRBJ2-7; 7 nucleotides align to TRBD1. With 2 bases clipped from V and 5 bases from J, the junction kept 6 bases outside the gene matches. The CDR3 is 14 residues long. In germline, CDR1 is SEHNR, CDR2 FQNEAQ (reference sequence). This CDR3 reads CASSLRTGWNEQYF. The DNA of the CDR3 is TGTGCCAGCAGCTTACGGACAGGCTGGAACGAGCAGTACTTC.

The chain uses TRBV2 and TRBJ1-5; maybe TRBD1 (6 bases). Trimming stripped 5 bases from V and 4 bases from J, with 21 bases between. Germline values: CDR1 SNHLY, CDR2 FYNNEI. This CDR3 contains 17 residues. The CDR3 loop is CASSHYREPIANQPQHF. CDR3 in DNA: TGTGCCAGCAGTCACTACAGGGAGCCTATAGCAAATCAGCCCCAGCATTTT.

The chain couples TRBV2 to TRBJ1-6; D not certain. This CDR3 spans 14 amino acids. Germline CDR1 and CDR2: SNHLY and FYNNEI. Trimming left V 3 bases short and J 6 bases short, with 9 bases between. The CDR3, as DNA: TGTGCCAGCAGTGAGCGTCAGAGTAATTCACCCCTCCACTTT. The encoded protein is CASSERQSNSPLHF. Full variable domain (remainder filled in from reference TRBV2 and TRBJ1-6): EPEVTQTPSHQVTQMGQEVILRCVPISNHLYFYWYRQILGQKVEFLVSFYNNEISEKSEIFDDQFSVERPDGSNFTLKIRSTKLEDSAMYFCASSERQSNSPLHFGNGTRLTVT.

This chain links TRBV27 with TRBJ1-2, with D maybe TRBD1 (5 bases). V was cut by 6 bases and J by 2 bases, with 16 bases left in between. The germline V gene encodes CDR1 MNHEY and CDR2 SMNVEV (reference sequence). There are 15 residues in the CDR3. The CDR3 region has the DNA TGTGCCAGCAGGCCCATGGGGAGGGACAACTATGGCTACACCTTC. As protein: CASRPMGRDNYGYTF.

The gene calls are TRBV6-6 and TRBJ2-7; D is perhaps TRBD2 (6 bases). This CDR3 is 15 amino acids long. Looked up from germline, CDR1 is MNHNY and CDR2 is SVGAGI (reference sequence). Trimming pared 0 bases from V and 0 bases from J, leaving 9 bases between. The CDR3 loop is CASSYSTEGSYEQYF. DNA of the CDR3: TGTGCCAGCAGTTACTCGACGGAGGGCTCCTACGAGCAGTACTTC.

The J gene is TRBJ1-1, the V gene TRBV5-1; TRBD1 matches 8 bases. Trimming at V came to 4 bases and at J to 1 base, leaving 6 bases not matched to a gene. The CDR3 sequence is 15 residues long. Per germline, CDR1 SGHRS and CDR2 YFSETQ. The CDR3 nucleotides read TGCGCCAGCAGCAACGGGGACAGGTCGAACACTGAAGCTTTCTTT. This gives the protein CASSNGDRSNTEAFF.

The DNA for the CDR3 is TGTGCCAGCAGCGTCCTAGCGGGAGAGGTTGCTGGCACAGATACGCAGTATTTT. It specifies CASSVLAGEVAGTDTQYF. The chain has TRBV13 and TRBJ2-3, with 10 bases that match TRBD2. CDR1 is PRHDT, CDR2 FYEKMQ, per germline (reference sequence). V gave up 5 bases and J gave up 1 base; unmatched junction bases: 12. The CDR3 length is 18 residues.

The V call is TRBV5-1, the J call TRBJ1-1, with TRBD1 identical over 8 bases. CDR3 length equals 15 residues. J gave up 4 bases and V 4 bases, and 9 bases lay outside the gene matches. The V gene's germline CDR1 is SGHRS and CDR2 YFSETQ. The CDR3 DNA reads as TGCGCCAGCAGCCTTCTCCAGGACAGGGCCACTGAAGCTTTCTTT. Its translation is CASSLLQDRATEAFF. Using reference TRBV5-1 and TRBJ1-1 for the parts outside the CDR3, the full variable domain is KAGVTQTPRYLIKTRGQQVTLSCSPISGHRSVSWYQQTPGQGLQFLFEYFSETQRNKGNFPGRFSGRQFSNSRSEMNVSTLELGDSALYLCASSLLQDRATEAFFGQGTRLTVV.

J is TRBJ1-2 and V is TRBV2, with 7 bases identical to TRBD1. CDR1 is SNHLY, CDR2 FYNNEI, per germline. With V trimmed by 6 bases and J by 4 bases, 8 bases remained unmatched. This CDR3 is built from 14 residues. CDR3 sequence (DNA): TGTGCCAGCAGAGGGCTAGGGGGCAGCTATGGCTACACCTTC. Protein sequence: CASRGLGGSYGYTF.